This entry is about one TCR beta chain. The antigen this receptor binds is unknown. One base away there is no much larger clone; base qualities are not given. Flow cytometry had shown CD8+CD57+ cell expansion in the patients selected for sequencing. Every patient had severe acquired aplastic anemia, diagnosed using the International Study of Aplastic Anemia and Agranulocytosis and Camitta criteria. No therapy had been received by the patients at the time of blood sampling. TCR repertoires of sorted CD4+ and CD8+ blood T cells from severe aplastic anemia patients and healthy subjects were deep-sequenced in the study. Patients were enrolled in the USA under clinicaltrials.gov protocols 00001620, 01623167, 00001397, 00071045, 00081523 and 00961064. Ficoll-Paque density gradient centrifugation was used to isolate peripheral blood mononuclear cells. CD4+ and CD8+ T cells were sorted by FACS or magnetic beads before DNA extraction.

Genomic DNA was used as template for profiling of TCR beta VDJ combinations and CDR3 sequences. An Illumina HiSeq 2000 was the platform used for TCR repertoire sequencing. In the authors' own workflow: TRBV/TRBJ rearrangement plots, CDR3 size and DJ length profiles, and Simpson's diversity index were used to evaluate the repertoires. The most abundant DNA sequence in the deep sequencing data was taken as the immunodominant clone. CDR3 amino acid sequences were screened for sharing across subjects and compared with published repertoires and the VDJdb database. The public reads were reprocessed in TCRdb via fastp at Q25 and MiXCR, keeping in-frame beta chains. Every distinct CDR3 protein forms one entry, paired with its most common genes and DNA. The V and J calls shown here were made by TCRdb, not taken from the authors' results. This sample has around 430,000 distinct CDR3 sequences in its table, and less than 35% of those were observed once. The ten largest clones capture nearly 0.85% of the sample.

The sample comes from a study of CD8+CD57+ T cells in acquired aplastic anemia (dated by TCRdb to 2016 to 2019). Describing the broader study: Extracted DNA from sorted CD4+ and CD8+ cells averaged approximately 3 ug, ranging from about 0.17 to 27.4 ug. CD8+CD57+ expansion was defined as a frequency above the mean frequency observed in healthy subjects. Results the study describes overall, beyond this receptor: Around 28 CD8+ CDR3 sequences were found to be shared between patients and controls, but these sequences appeared to be highly expressed in patients and within the immunodominant clones of the patients. Between patients and healthy controls, no significant difference in CD8+ Simpson's diversity was found (P=0.060).

CDR1 SGHRS and CDR2 YFSETQ were looked up in the germline V gene. The junction carries 11 bases between V and J, which are trimmed by 2 bases and 0 bases respectively. The CDR3, from cysteine to phenylalanine, totals 15 residues. Only the CDR3 part of the read is kept: 45 bases, read in frame from the first base. The sample comprised sorted CD4+, CD8+, or CD8+CD57+ T cells (not recorded which) from PBMCs. The source of this sequence is a human donor with aplastic anemia. This sequence uses TRBV5-1 and TRBJ1-2; TRBD1 is a possible D gene, resting on 5 matching bases. CDR3 reads: CASSFDSGSNYGYTF. The sequence in DNA is TGCGCCAGCAGCTTCGACTCAGGGTCTAACTATGGCTACACCTTC. Outside the CDR3, residues come from the reference TRBV5-1 and TRBJ1-2 proteins, so the full variable domain is: KAGVTQTPRYLIKTRGQQVTLSCSPISGHRSVSWYQQTPGQGLQFLFEYFSETQRNKGNFPGRFSGRQFSNSRSEMNVSTLELGDSALYLCASSFDSGSNYGYTFGSGTRLTVV.